The rows below give T cell receptor beta chains drawn from one sample of a study of blood T cell repertoires in COVID-19. Data came from immunoSEQ multiplex PCR; TCRdb stores just in-frame clones and leaves some out. The sample yields about 46,000 clones, 86% seen once. What was sequenced was peripheral blood. The origin of the receptors is a man aged 55 to 70 with active or convalescent COVID-19. The conserved cysteine and the conserved F or W are not part of the CDR3 here. The order of the fields is J gene, V gene, CDR3 protein.

J: TRBJ1-1; V: TRBV9; CDR3: ASSPRRDSVIGAF
J: TRBJ1-3; V: TRBV5-1; CDR3: ASSLWSTVSGNTIY
J: TRBJ2-1; V: TRBV4-2; CDR3: ASSHPGSYNEQF
J: TRBJ1-2; V: TRBV24-1; CDR3: ATSDLRTGGGYT
J: TRBJ1-6; V: TRBV18; CDR3: ASSPPISPGGNSPLH
J: TRBJ1-5; V: TRBV11-2; CDR3: ASSRVAGGQPQH
J: TRBJ1-2; V: TRBV5-5; CDR3: ASSSLGAANYGYT
J: TRBJ1-5; V: TRBV28; CDR3: ASKTPTGGWGYSNQPQH
J: TRBJ1-2; V: TRBV5-4; CDR3: ASSLSLGRGNGGGYT
J: TRBJ1-1; V: TRBV29-1; CDR3: SVSPGQGVWGTEAF
J: TRBJ2-1; V: TRBV3-1/TRBV3-2; CDR3: ASSPRGQDGQF
J: TRBJ1-6; V: TRBV6-5; CDR3: ASSYSPGRNSPLH
J: TRBJ2-5; V: TRBV4-3; CDR3: ASSRDRGETQY
J: TRBJ2-5; V: TRBV6-4; CDR3: ASSEEGGETQY
J: TRBJ2-2; V: TRBV19; CDR3: ASSRTGANTGELF
J: TRBJ1-2; V: TRBV18; CDR3: ASSPRQEDGYT
J: TRBJ1-6; V: TRBV7-9; CDR3: ASSLLRTGSSPLH
J: TRBJ2-3; V: TRBV5-4; CDR3: ASSLGGTSGDTQY
J: TRBJ1-1; V: TRBV30; CDR3: AWSPMDRGYTEAF
J: TRBJ2-4; V: TRBV7-8; CDR3: ASRRDRGNIQY
J: TRBJ1-6; V: TRBV10-1; CDR3: ASRCRGTGPNSPLH
J: TRBJ1-3; V: TRBV4-1; CDR3: ASSQGQGSGNTIY
J: TRBJ1-3; V: TRBV15; CDR3: ATSTGDSSSGNTIY
J: TRBJ2-1; V: TRBV5-1; CDR3: ASCRGGLFGTTNEQF
J: TRBJ2-3; V: TRBV19; CDR3: ASSARPDRPGTDTQY
J: TRBJ1-1; V: TRBV7-2; CDR3: ASSVERTEAF
J: TRBJ1-3; V: TRBV10-3; CDR3: ATTVGTGMSSGNTIY
J: TRBJ2-5; V: TRBV9; CDR3: ASSAGQGVETQY
J: TRBJ2-2; V: TRBV5-1; CDR3: ASSLETGGSTGELF
J: TRBJ1-1; V: TRBV10-3; CDR3: AIRDAQGVNTEAF
J: TRBJ2-3; V: TRBV27; CDR3: ASSRRDFTDTQY
J: TRBJ1-4; V: TRBV30; CDR3: AWSVVLRGGHNEKLF
J: TRBJ1-5; V: TRBV28; CDR3: ASTLAPSSNQPQH
J: TRBJ1-2; V: TRBV6-5; CDR3: ASSDRATYGYT
J: TRBJ1-2; V: TRBV5-1; CDR3: ASSALRVSDYGYT
J: TRBJ1-3; V: TRBV3-1/TRBV3-2; CDR3: ASSQDRVSGNTIY
J: TRBJ2-7; V: TRBV5-4; CDR3: ASSPGTSGGTYEQY
J: TRBJ2-7; V: TRBV20-1; CDR3: SAIQGYEQY
J: TRBJ2-2; V: TRBV6-2/TRBV6-3; CDR3: ASSLLAPTNTGELF
J: TRBJ2-3; V: TRBV5-1; CDR3: ASSSLLAGATDTQY
J: TRBJ1-2; V: TRBV25-1; CDR3: ASSGSGGLGGGYT
J: TRBJ2-3; V: TRBV19; CDR3: ASSGDRHPSTDTQY
J: TRBJ2-7; V: TRBV30; CDR3: AWRHSGGPYEQY
J: TRBJ1-5; V: TRBV6-5; CDR3: ASSTRTGNQPQH